These 30 T cell receptor beta chains were sequenced from one sample in a study of cytomegalovirus exposure and HLA in healthy donors. The PCR employed 60 Vbeta primers together with 13 Jbeta primers. The protocol was immunoSEQ multiplex PCR, while the TCRdb copy is restricted to in-frame clones and leaves out a portion. Of under 200,000 clones in the sample, under 80% were seen once. Sequences were obtained from PBMCs. These receptors came from a female donor in good health and CMV-seronegative.

V is TRBV28 and J is TRBJ1-5; 9 positions agree with TRBD1. This CDR3 is 16 amino acids long. Germline V gene lookup returns CDR1 MDHEN and CDR2 SYDVKM. V trimming: 5 bases; J trimming: 2 bases; junction bases outside the gene matches: 7. CDR3 DNA sequence: TGTGCCAGCAGTCCCCGGACAGGGGTGGGCAATCAGCCCCAGCATTTT. Amino acids: CASSPRTGVGNQPQHF.

This chain joins TRBV18 and TRBJ1-1; D perhaps matches TRBD1 (5 bases). The CDR3 has 14 amino acids. The V gene lost 0 bases and the J gene lost 6 bases, with 11 bases spanning the gap. CDR1 and CDR2 from the germline V gene are KGHSH and LQKENI. The CDR3 nucleotides are TGTGCCAGCTCACCACCCGGCAGGGCCTCTGAAGCTTTCTTT. Its protein product is CASSPPGRASEAFF.

The V and J genes are TRBV13 and TRBJ1-2; a possible D gene is TRBD1 (6 bases). The CDR3 is 20 residues long. Trimming removed 0 bases from V and 3 bases from J, with 26 bases in between. Germline CDR1 and CDR2: PRHDT and FYEKMQ (reference sequence). Here the CDR3 reads CASSLGLGVQGKKEDYGYTF. CDR3 nucleotides: TGTGCCAGCAGCTTAGGCCTCGGGGTACAGGGTAAGAAAGAGGACTATGGCTACACCTTC. Together with reference TRBV13 and TRBJ1-2, the CDR3 gives the full variable domain: AAGVIQSPRHLIKEKRETATLKCYPIPRHDTVYWYQQGPGQDPQFLISFYEKMQSDKGSIPDRFSAQQFSDYHSELNMSSLELGDSALYFCASSLGLGVQGKKEDYGYTFGSGTRLTVV.

This clone was detected only once. This chain links TRBV5-5 with TRBJ2-5; unclear D gene. Germline CDR1 and CDR2: SGHKS and YYEKEE (reference sequence). The CDR3 spans 13 residues. Trimming stripped 6 bases from V and 2 bases from J, with 11 bases between. CDR3 coding DNA: TGTGCCAGCAAGCGCGGCTTACAAGAGACCCAGTACTTC. Translating gives CASKRGLQETQYF.

J is TRBJ1-6 and V is TRBV28, with TRBD1 matching 7 bases. Germline V gives CDR1 MDHEN, CDR2 SYDVKM. The CDR3 runs 14 residues. Trimming at V came to 7 bases and at J to 9 bases, leaving 9 bases not matched to a gene. The CDR3 nucleotides read TGTGCCAGCACCGTAGAGAGGGGGCTTTCACCCCTCCACTTT. Translation: CASTVERGLSPLHF.

The chain links TRBV7-2 to TRBJ2-3; 9 nucleotides align to TRBD2. This CDR3 contains 17 residues. The germline V gene encodes CDR1 SGHTA and CDR2 FQGNSA. Trimming at V came to 5 bases and at J to 5 bases, leaving 14 bases not matched to a gene. CDR3 DNA sequence: TGTGCCAGCAGCCTAGGGGTCCTAGCGGGATTGGGAGATACGCAGTATTTT. Translation: CASSLGVLAGLGDTQYF.

The chain couples TRBV27 to TRBJ1-6, with 9 bases aligning to TRBD1. The CDR3 covers 13 residues. The J segment lost 9 bases and the V segment lost 3 bases, leaving 0 bases of the junction unmatched. Germline loops: CDR1 MNHEY, CDR2 SMNVEV (reference sequence). Here the CDR3 reads CASSLGQGSPLHF. In DNA, the CDR3 is TGTGCCAGCAGTTTGGGACAGGGTTCACCCCTCCACTTT.

The genes are TRBV2 and TRBJ1-5; possible D gene TRBD1, 6 bases. Trimming stripped 1 base from V and 3 bases from J, with 13 bases between. The CDR3 spans 16 residues. Germline assignment: CDR1 SNHLY and CDR2 FYNNEI. CDR3 nucleotide sequence: TGTGCCAGCAGTGAAGGAGGGGGACACTTCAATCAGCCCCAGCATTTT. Its protein is CASSEGGGHFNQPQHF.

This clone was recorded a few times. The chain links TRBV7-2 to TRBJ1-1; D is undetermined. This CDR3 contains 12 residues. V lost 5 bases and J 3 bases, leaving 7 bases between the germline ends. The V gene's germline CDR1 is SGHTA and CDR2 FQGNSA. CDR3 in amino acids: CASSPGYTEAFF. CDR3 DNA: TGTGCCAGCAGCCCGGGATACACTGAAGCTTTCTTT.

The rearrangement joins TRBV4-1 to TRBJ2-1; D is perhaps TRBD1 (5 bases). Germline V lookup: CDR1 MGHRA, CDR2 YSYEKL. CDR3 length equals 14 residues. With 2 bases removed from V and 5 bases from J, the gap between germline ends came to 10 bases. The CDR3: CASSQPGLHNEQFF. The CDR3 DNA reads TGCGCCAGCAGCCAACCAGGGCTACACAATGAGCAGTTCTTC.

The rearrangement joins TRBV28 to TRBJ1-1; TRBD1 matches at 7 bases. The CDR3 consists of 17 residues. The junction had 12 bases not matched to a gene; V was cut back by 1 base and J by 4 bases. CDR1 is MDHEN, CDR2 SYDVKM, per germline. The CDR3 reads CASSLSDPQGESTEAFF. CDR3 nucleotides: TGTGCCAGCAGTTTATCCGACCCTCAGGGGGAGAGCACTGAAGCTTTCTTT.

This rearrangement joins TRBV4-3 to TRBJ2-2, with 8 bases fitting TRBD1. J lost 5 bases, V lost 0 bases, and 2 bases had no gene match. There are 15 residues in the CDR3. Germline V gene sequence: CDR1 LGHNA, CDR2 YSLEER. In DNA form, the CDR3 reads TGCGCCAGCAGCCAAGACGGACAGGGAACCGGGGAGCTGTTTTTT. Translating it yields CASSQDGQGTGELFF.

The V and J genes are TRBV30 and TRBJ2-5; tentatively, D is TRBD2 (6 bases). The assigned J gene may be wrong: the sequence end matches TRBJ2-7 better. This CDR3 has 13 amino acids. CDR1 GTSNPN and CDR2 SVGIG come from the germline V gene (reference sequence). This chain's CDR3 is CAWSDLASYEQYF. In DNA form, the CDR3 reads TGTGCCTGGAGTGATCTAGCGAGTTACGAGCAGTACTTC.

The CDR3 spells CASRGLAGGRTGELFF. The CDR3 coding sequence is TGTGCCAGTAGGGGTCTTGCGGGGGGGCGAACCGGGGAGCTGTTTTTT. The rearrangement uses TRBV19 and TRBJ2-2, with 9 bases fitting TRBD2. The CDR3 is 16 residues long. Germline-derived CDR1 and CDR2 are LNHDA and SQIVND (reference sequence). With V trimmed by 6 bases and J by 5 bases, 10 bases remained unmatched.

The CDR3 nucleotides read TGTGCCAGTAGTATAACTTCACAGGGGGACCAGCCCCAGCATTTT. It codes for CASSITSQGDQPQHF. The chain links TRBV19 to TRBJ1-5; TRBD1 matches at 8 bases. Trimming removed 2 bases from V and 7 bases from J; junction bases left unmatched: 7. The CDR3 consists of 15 residues. Germline V gene lookup returns CDR1 LNHDA and CDR2 SQIVND (reference sequence).

CDR3 sequence reads: CASTRTGSQPQHF. The CDR3 DNA follows: TGTGCCAGCACTAGGACAGGGAGTCAGCCCCAGCATTTT. The chain recombines TRBV6-1 with TRBJ1-5; 8 bases are a match to TRBD1. The CDR3 consists of 13 residues. Germline loops: CDR1 MNHNS, CDR2 SASEGT. V was clipped by 7 bases and J by 6 bases; unmatched bases: 5.

The genes are TRBV30 and TRBJ2-3, with a tentative D call TRBD1 (5 bases). Trimming left V 4 bases short and J 1 base short, with 9 bases between. The CDR3 has 13 residues. CDR1 is GTSNPN, CDR2 SVGIG, per germline (reference sequence). DNA of the CDR3: TGTGCCTGGACAGGGCCGGGCACAGATACGCAGTATTTT. It yields the protein CAWTGPGTDTQYF. Supplemented by reference TRBV30 and TRBJ2-3, the full variable domain reads SQTIHQWPATLVQPVGSPLSLECTVEGTSNPNLYWYRQAAGRGLQLLFYSVGIGQISSEVPQNLSASRPQDRQFILSSKKLLLSDSGFYLCAWTGPGTDTQYFGPGTRLTVL.

The rearrangement joins TRBV10-3 to TRBJ2-7; 8 nucleotides line up with TRBD2. The CDR3 length is 18 residues. CDR1 and CDR2 from the germline V gene are ENHRY and SYGVKD. J was trimmed by 3 bases and V by 2 bases; bases with no gene match: 15. DNA of the CDR3: TGTGCCATCAGTGAGAATCCCCCCGGGAGGGTCTCACACTACGAGCAGTACTTC. Translation gives CAISENPPGRVSHYEQYF.

This rearrangement joins TRBV28 to TRBJ2-1; possible D gene TRBD2, 7 bases. This CDR3 is built from 14 residues. Germline values: CDR1 MDHEN, CDR2 SYDVKM. The ends were cut back, 3 bases at V and 7 bases at J, with 13 bases in the middle. CDR3 region: CASSLVGGQNEQFF. The CDR3 bases are TGTGCCAGCAGTTTGGTGGGGGGGCAGAATGAGCAGTTCTTC.

The chain couples TRBV28 to TRBJ1-2; 9 positions agree with TRBD1. CDR3 length: 15 amino acids. Germline V gene lookup returns CDR1 MDHEN and CDR2 SYDVKM. V shed 5 bases and J 4 bases; nucleotides not matched to a gene: 8. The CDR3 here is CASSGPGTGFYGYTF. As DNA, the CDR3 is TGTGCCAGCAGTGGGCCGGGGACAGGGTTCTATGGCTACACCTTC.

Only a few counts were recorded for this clone. The rearrangement joins TRBV6-5 to TRBJ2-2, with D possibly TRBD1 on 5 matching bases. V was trimmed by 2 bases and J by 0 bases, leaving 7 bases between them. Germline V lookup: CDR1 MNHEY, CDR2 SVGAGI. This CDR3 is 15 amino acids long. The CDR3 region is CASSYTTANTGELFF. CDR3 coding DNA: TGTGCCAGCAGTTACACGACAGCGAACACCGGGGAGCTGTTTTTT.

This chain connects TRBV5-6 to TRBJ1-4; 7 bases map to TRBD1. After removal of 1 base from V and 6 bases from J, the junction contained 6 bases not matched to a gene. Germline V gene sequence: CDR1 SGHDT, CDR2 YYEEEE. The CDR3 consists of 15 residues. CDR3 DNA sequence: TGTGCCAGCAGCTTGCCCGGGACAGAGGATGAAAAACTGTTTTTT. This translates into CASSLPGTEDEKLFF.

The chain links TRBV5-1 to TRBJ2-7, with D possibly matching TRBD2 (6 bases). The germline V gene has CDR1 SGHRS and CDR2 YFSETQ. Trimming stripped 4 bases from V and 6 bases from J, with 8 bases between. The CDR3 is 11 amino acids. CDR3 DNA: TGCGCCAGCAGCGTGGGAGGCGAGCAGTACTTC. As protein: CASSVGGEQYF.

The chain combines TRBV5-1 with TRBJ2-1; 7 nucleotides match TRBD2. Losses at the gene ends were 4 bases for V and 0 bases for J; bases not matched to a gene: 7. From germline, CDR1 is SGHRS and CDR2 YFSETQ. The CDR3 has 16 amino acids. CDR3: CASSEILASSYNEQFF. In DNA form, the CDR3 reads TGCGCCAGCAGCGAAATACTAGCGAGCTCCTACAATGAGCAGTTCTTC.

V gene TRBV18 combines with J gene TRBJ2-7, with 13 bases fitting TRBD2. This CDR3 comprises 16 residues. CDR1 and CDR2 from the germline V gene are KGHSH and LQKENI. The V and J ends lost 0 bases and 5 bases, in that order; junction bases with no gene match: 4. The CDR3 region is CASSPPRLAGGDEQYF. Here the CDR3 DNA reads TGTGCCAGCTCACCACCTCGACTAGCGGGAGGTGACGAGCAGTACTTC.

The CDR3 nucleotides are TGTGCCAGTAGTAGCGGGACCCAAGAGACCCAGTACTTC. This translates into CASSSGTQETQYF. The rearrangement joins TRBV19 to TRBJ2-5; maybe TRBD2 (6 bases). V shed 4 bases and J shed 1 base, with 7 bases lying between them. Germline CDR1 LNHDA, CDR2 SQIVND (reference sequence). CDR3 length: 13 residues.

This clone was detected once. This sequence joins TRBV19 and TRBJ2-7; TRBD2 aligns across 13 bases. This CDR3 has 16 amino acids. Germline values: CDR1 LNHDA, CDR2 SQIVND (reference sequence). V lost 5 bases to trimming and J lost 3 bases; unmatched junction nucleotides: 7. CDR3 sequence reads: CASSATSGRASYEQYF. DNA of the CDR3: TGTGCCAGTAGTGCCACTAGCGGGAGGGCCAGCTACGAGCAGTACTTC.

V is TRBV9 and J is TRBJ2-7, with 11 bases aligning to TRBD1. The junction had 7 bases not matched to a gene; V was cut back by 1 base and J by 7 bases. The CDR3 spans 15 residues. Germline V gene sequence: CDR1 SGDLS, CDR2 YYNGEE. The CDR3 bases are TGTGCCAGCAGCGTACTCTCAGGACAGGGGGCGGAGCAGTACTTC. Its translation is CASSVLSGQGAEQYF.

The rearrangement joins TRBV6-5 to TRBJ1-4, with 9 bases aligning to TRBD1. Germline V gene sequence: CDR1 MNHEY, CDR2 SVGAGI. The CDR3 is 15 amino acids. The junction had 1 base not matched to a gene; V was cut back by 2 bases and J by 3 bases. The CDR3 spells CASSYRDRANEKLFF. In DNA, the CDR3 is TGTGCCAGCAGTTACAGGGACAGGGCTAATGAAAAACTGTTTTTT.

The CDR3 DNA reads TGTGCCAGCACCACACCAGGGATGACTAATGAAAAACTGTTTTTT. Its translation: CASTTPGMTNEKLFF. This chain links TRBV5-6 with TRBJ1-4; D perhaps matches TRBD1 (5 bases). Germline CDR1 is SGHDT and CDR2 is YYEEEE. The CDR3 extends over 15 amino acids. V dropped 6 bases and J dropped 2 bases, with 14 bases sitting between them.